This TCR beta chain was obtained from a study of blood T cell repertoires in COVID-19. Germline V gene data show CDR1 as SGHAT and CDR2 as FQNNGV. The CDR3 spans 16 residues. Trimming at V came to 6 bases and at J to 4 bases, leaving 12 bases not matched to a gene. Authors' analysis steps: By means of reference gene primer amplification, nucleated cell counts were estimated. The data were produced by immunoSEQ multiplex PCR, yet TCRdb's version contains in-frame clones alone and is incomplete. The V and J calls and the clone size are those of that table, but D and trimming were determined from the DNA. The table records about 190,000 clones, roughly 78% of them present only once.

The source of this sequence is an elderly woman with active or convalescent COVID-19. Sequencing was performed on peripheral blood. The rearrangement uses TRBV11-2 and TRBJ2-1; 7 positions agree with TRBD2. CDR3 amino acids: CASRKVGGRNYNEQFF. The CDR3 coding sequence is TGTGCCAGCAGGAAGGTAGGCGGGAGAAATTACAATGAGCAGTTCTTC.